This T cell receptor beta chain originates from a study of OX40 agonist ivuxolimab in advanced cancers. Study information: The treatment was a fully human IgG2 OX40 agonist, ivuxolimab.

The CDR3 runs 13 residues. CDR1 MDHEN and CDR2 SYDVKM come from the germline V gene. The junction had 8 bases not matched to a gene; V was cut back by 5 bases and J by 10 bases. Data came from immunoSEQ multiplex PCR; TCRdb stores just in-frame clones and leaves some out. The sample yields roughly 81,000 clones, around 94% seen once. The sequence was obtained from an adult with an advanced solid tumor such as melanoma, head and neck, liver or kidney cancer. This specimen consisted of CD4+ or CD8+ T cells sorted from blood, obtained in a trial of the OX40 agonist ivuxolimab. V gene TRBV28 combines with J gene TRBJ2-1, with 7 bases matching TRBD2. CDR3 coding DNA: TGTGCCAGCAGTCCAAAAGCGGGATACGAGCAGTTCTTC. Residues: CASSPKAGYEQFF.